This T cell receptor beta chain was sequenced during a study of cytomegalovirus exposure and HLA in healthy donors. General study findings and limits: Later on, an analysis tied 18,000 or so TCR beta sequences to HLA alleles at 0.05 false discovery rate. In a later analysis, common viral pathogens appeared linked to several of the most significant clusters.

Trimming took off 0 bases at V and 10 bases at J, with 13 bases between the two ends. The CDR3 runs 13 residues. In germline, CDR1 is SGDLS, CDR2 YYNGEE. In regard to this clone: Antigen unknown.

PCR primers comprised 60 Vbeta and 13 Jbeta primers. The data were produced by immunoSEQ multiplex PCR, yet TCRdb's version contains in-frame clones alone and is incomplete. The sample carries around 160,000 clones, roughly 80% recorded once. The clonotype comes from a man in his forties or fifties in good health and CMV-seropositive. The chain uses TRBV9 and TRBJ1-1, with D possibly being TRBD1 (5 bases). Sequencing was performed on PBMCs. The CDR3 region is CASSVEDGGTAFF. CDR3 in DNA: TGTGCCAGCAGCGTAGAAGACGGGGGTACAGCTTTCTTT.